The clone carrying this T cell receptor (beta chain) was observed many times. No antigen is known for it. Using its own MiXCR run on the 5' RACE reads, TCRdb lists one record per CDR3 protein. The profile shows 95,000 to 150,000 distinct CDR3 sequences, 6% to 8% of them singletons. The V gene's germline CDR1 is LGHNA and CDR2 YNFKEQ. With 1 base removed from V and 2 bases from J, the gap between germline ends came to 6 bases. This CDR3 has 14 residues. The data originate from a study of T cells after yellow fever vaccination. Study-wide points: A faster peak, day 5 versus 15, was reached by the weaker secondary response. Only a small proportion of the clonotypes turned up in both the CD4 and the CD8 compartments, likely arising from convergent recombination. Most clones from primary vaccination resurfaced after the booster (about 95% CD4, more than 75% CD8).

This material consisted of CD4+ T cells sorted from PBMCs, taken around 10 days after the first yellow fever vaccination. The chain recombines TRBV4-2 with TRBJ1-3; D remains unclear. The TCR originated in a man aged 18 to 35 who received the YFV17D yellow fever vaccine. This CDR3 is CASSQVDPGNTIYF. DNA of the CDR3: TGTGCCAGCAGCCAAGTGGACCCTGGAAACACCATATATTTT.